These 23 T cell receptor beta chains were all obtained from the same sample, sequenced in a study of blood T cell repertoires in COVID-19. Data came from immunoSEQ multiplex PCR; TCRdb stores just in-frame clones and leaves some out. The repertoire holds just over 300,000 clones, 85% to 90% seen once, with about 4.2% in the top ten. The sequenced material came from PBMCs or T cells enriched from blood (not recorded which). The source is a man younger than 40 who had recovered from COVID-19.

The chain uses TRBV4-1 and TRBJ2-5; tentatively, D is TRBD2 (6 bases). The CDR3 runs to 14 residues. From germline, CDR1 is MGHRA and CDR2 YSYEKL. V gave up 4 bases and J gave up 4 bases, with 13 bases separating them. Here the CDR3 reads CASSPPLGGETQYF. DNA of the CDR3: TGCGCCAGCAGCCCCCCGTTGGGGGGAGAGACCCAGTACTTC.

The chain combines TRBV10-2 with TRBJ1-1, with TRBD1 matching over 8 bases. The CDR3 is 15 residues long. V trimming: 7 bases; J trimming: 3 bases; junction bases outside the gene matches: 10. Per germline, CDR1 WSHSY and CDR2 SAAADI. CDR3 nucleotide sequence: TGCGCCAGCACTTCTCGACAGGGGAGGGACACTGAAGCTTTCTTT. Its protein product is CASTSRQGRDTEAFF.

The chain uses TRBV30 and TRBJ1-1; D unresolved. V lost 3 bases, J lost 1 base, and 15 bases lay in between. From germline, CDR1 is GTSNPN and CDR2 SVGIG (reference sequence). The CDR3 length is 15 residues. In DNA form, the CDR3 reads TGTGCCTGGAGGCCAACGGGCGGGAAGAACACTGAAGCTTTCTTT. Its protein product is CAWRPTGGKNTEAFF.

The genes are TRBV7-9 and TRBJ1-4; D call uncertain. This CDR3 is 15 amino acids long. V was trimmed by 5 bases and J by 3 bases, leaving 13 bases between them. Germline assignment: CDR1 SEHNR and CDR2 FQNEAQ (reference sequence). The CDR3 sequence: CASSLGRGPNEKLFF. The CDR3, as DNA: TGTGCCAGCAGCCTAGGGCGGGGTCCTAATGAAAAACTGTTTTTT.

About this clone: This CDR3 is also generated by other DNA sequences in the sample. This chain joins TRBV5-1 and TRBJ2-1, with D possibly TRBD1 on 5 matching bases. The CDR3 has 12 amino acids. V was shortened by 1 base and J by 7 bases, with 6 bases between the two germline ends. Germline V gene lookup returns CDR1 SGHRS and CDR2 YFSETQ. CDR3 in amino acids: CASSLSGNEQFF. CDR3 DNA sequence: TGCGCCAGCAGCTTGTCAGGGAATGAGCAGTTCTTC.

This rearrangement joins TRBV20-1 to TRBJ1-4; 7 nucleotides match TRBD1. V was clipped by 3 bases and J by 3 bases; unmatched bases: 10. The CDR3 is 16 amino acids. Germline V CDR1 and CDR2: DFQATT, SNEGSKA (reference sequence). CDR3 sequence reads: CSASTLLGTANEKLFF. As DNA, the CDR3 is TGCAGTGCTAGTACCCTGTTGGGGACAGCTAATGAAAAACTGTTTTTT.

The V and J genes are TRBV6-4 and TRBJ2-3, with 7 bases fitting TRBD2. This CDR3 is 15 amino acids long. V gave up 4 bases and J gave up 1 base; unmatched junction bases: 5. Germline values: CDR1 MRHNA, CDR2 SNTAGT. As DNA, the CDR3 is TGTGCCAGCAGTGTTGAAACTAGCGGCACAGATACGCAGTATTTT. It encodes CASSVETSGTDTQYF.

The J gene is TRBJ1-1, the V gene TRBV30; the D gene is possibly TRBD1 (6 bases). Trimming cost V 0 bases and J 7 bases, with 12 bases left between them. Germline CDR1 and CDR2: GTSNPN and SVGIG (reference sequence). The CDR3 length is 13 residues. The CDR3 region has the DNA TGTGCCTGGAGTGTAGGGGGAACAAATGAAGCTTTCTTT. Translating it yields CAWSVGGTNEAFF. Combining the CDR3 with reference TRBV30 and TRBJ1-1 gives the whole variable domain SQTIHQWPATLVQPVGSPLSLECTVEGTSNPNLYWYRQAAGRGLQLLFYSVGIGQISSEVPQNLSASRPQDRQFILSSKKLLLSDSGFYLCAWSVGGTNEAFFGQGTRLTVV.

J is TRBJ2-1 and V is TRBV11-3, with 16 bases fitting TRBD2. Trimming cost V 5 bases and J 5 bases; bases outside gene matches: 12. Germline V gives CDR1 SGHNT, CDR2 YENEEA. This CDR3 spans 19 amino acids. The CDR3: CASSPSEGLAGGVHNEQFF. In DNA, the CDR3 is TGTGCCAGCAGCCCAAGTGAGGGACTAGCGGGAGGGGTCCACAATGAGCAGTTCTTC.

This chain connects TRBV27 to TRBJ1-5; TRBD1 aligns across 10 bases. The CDR3 spans 19 residues. The junction had 19 bases not matched to a gene; V was cut back by 4 bases and J by 7 bases. Per the germline V gene, CDR1 is MNHEY and CDR2 is SMNVEV (reference sequence). The CDR3 sequence: CASSSETTGGAFSGQPQHF. The CDR3 bases are TGTGCCAGCAGTTCAGAAACGACAGGGGGCGCTTTTTCCGGCCAGCCCCAGCATTTT.

The chain carries TRBV6-5 and TRBJ2-7; weak D call: TRBD1 (6 bases). CDR3 size: 15 residues. With 4 bases removed from V and 5 bases from J, the gap between germline ends came to 18 bases. Germline V lookup: CDR1 MNHEY, CDR2 SVGAGI. CDR3 sequence reads: CASSFSQGRLDEQYF. Written as DNA, the CDR3 is TGTGCCAGCAGTTTCTCACAGGGACGTCTGGACGAGCAGTACTTC.

The chain carries TRBV5-6 and TRBJ2-7; 10 positions match TRBD2. The CDR3 is 17 residues long. The junction had 15 bases not matched to a gene; V was cut back by 4 bases and J by 5 bases. Germline lookup yields CDR1 SGHDT and CDR2 YYEEEE. CDR3 coding DNA: TGTGCCAGCAGCCCTCTGGCTAAGCGGGAGGGCAAGCACGAGCAGTACTTC. Its translation: CASSPLAKREGKHEQYF.

This rearrangement joins TRBV7-9 to TRBJ2-2; TRBD1 matches at 7 bases. J was trimmed by 0 bases and V by 11 bases; bases with no gene match: 21. The germline CDR1 and CDR2 sequences are SEHNR and FQNEAQ (reference sequence). The CDR3 spans 19 residues. In DNA, the CDR3 is TGTGCCCGGCCGGGTGGCGAAGGTGGGGACAGTCCGAACACCGGGGAGCTGTTTTTT. Residues: CARPGGEGGDSPNTGELFF.

The CDR3 loop reads CASSRGTVNTEAFF. The DNA of the CDR3 is TGTGCCAGTAGCCGGGGGACGGTGAACACTGAAGCTTTCTTT. The rearrangement joins TRBV19 to TRBJ1-1, with TRBD1 as a possible D gene (5 bases). Germline V lookup: CDR1 LNHDA, CDR2 SQIVND (reference sequence). Trimming took off 6 bases at V and 0 bases at J, with 11 bases between the two ends. This CDR3 spans 14 amino acids.

The J gene is TRBJ2-2, the V gene TRBV24-1; the D gene is possibly TRBD1 (6 bases). The V gene's germline CDR1 is KGHDR and CDR2 SFDVKD. CDR3 length: 13 residues. V was cut by 9 bases and J by 7 bases, with 14 bases left in between. The CDR3 spells CATLDSLSGELFF. The DNA of the CDR3 is TGTGCCACCCTGGACAGCCTCAGCGGGGAGCTGTTTTTT.

The V call is TRBV5-6, the J call TRBJ2-7; maybe TRBD2 (5 bases). Germline CDR1 and CDR2: SGHDT and YYEEEE. The V and J ends lost 1 base and 0 bases respectively, with 8 bases between them. CDR3 length equals 14 residues. DNA of the CDR3: TGTGCCAGCAGCTTGAGGAGGAGCTCCTACGAGCAGTACTTC. Its protein product is CASSLRRSSYEQYF.

V and J are TRBV11-3 and TRBJ1-1; tentatively, D is TRBD1 (5 bases). Germline-derived CDR1 and CDR2 are SGHNT and YENEEA. The CDR3 runs to 15 residues. V was trimmed by 5 bases and J by 1 base, leaving 14 bases between them. In DNA form, the CDR3 reads TGTGCCAGCAGCCAGTTGGGGCAGGGGAACACTGAAGCTTTCTTT. Amino acid sequence: CASSQLGQGNTEAFF.

V is TRBV6-6 and J is TRBJ2-7; 7 bases align to TRBD1. Germline assignment: CDR1 MNHNY and CDR2 SVGAGI (reference sequence). The ends lost 0 bases at V and 1 base at J; junction bases unmatched: 3. The CDR3 consists of 15 residues. The CDR3 nucleotides are TGTGCCAGCAGTTACTCGACAGGGTTTTCCTACGAGCAGTACTTC. Its protein product is CASSYSTGFSYEQYF.

The V gene is TRBV15, the J gene TRBJ1-1; D may be TRBD1 (6 bases). The ends were cut back, 3 bases at V and 6 bases at J, with 20 bases in the middle. Germline V gives CDR1 LNHNV, CDR2 YYDKDF (reference sequence). The CDR3 has 16 residues. The CDR3 sequence is CATSSDRTGRSPEAFF. The CDR3 nucleotides read TGTGCCACCAGCAGCGACCGTACAGGGCGATCCCCTGAAGCTTTCTTT.

The chain employs TRBV5-1 and TRBJ1-6; D possibly corresponds to TRBD1 (6 bases). The CDR3 extends over 16 amino acids. Germline V gives CDR1 SGHRS, CDR2 YFSETQ. V gave up 2 bases and J gave up 6 bases, with 15 bases separating them. CDR3 in amino acids: CASSLAPGQSNSPLHF. The CDR3 DNA follows: TGCGCCAGCAGCTTAGCCCCGGGACAAAGTAATTCACCCCTCCACTTT.

J is TRBJ2-7 and V is TRBV27; possible D gene TRBD2, 6 bases. The length of the CDR3 is 18 residues. Germline loops: CDR1 MNHEY, CDR2 SMNVEV (reference sequence). V was trimmed by 5 bases and J by 1 base, leaving 24 bases between them. Here the CDR3 DNA reads TGTGCCAGCAGTCCGGACTATTTGTTCCGGCGGTTTTCCTACGAGCAGTACTTC. It specifies CASSPDYLFRRFSYEQYF.

This clone was recorded once. V usage is TRBV7-2 and J usage is TRBJ2-3; 8 positions agree with TRBD2. This CDR3 region has 16 residues. Germline V CDR1 and CDR2: SGHTA, FQGNSA. V shed 0 bases, J shed 5 bases, and the junction held 7 bases outside the gene matches. CDR3 DNA: TGTGCCAGCAGCTTAGCGGTCGCGGGAGGAGGAGATACGCAGTATTTT. Translation: CASSLAVAGGGDTQYF.

This clone has only one observation. The chain couples TRBV20-1 to TRBJ2-1; 7 bases agree with TRBD1. This CDR3 spans 13 amino acids. The J segment lost 4 bases and the V segment lost 3 bases, leaving 3 bases of the junction unmatched. Germline V gene lookup returns CDR1 DFQATT and CDR2 SNEGSKA (reference sequence). The CDR3 region has the DNA TGCAGTGCTAGTGGCAGGGGGTACAATGAGCAGTTCTTC. Its translation: CSASGRGYNEQFF.